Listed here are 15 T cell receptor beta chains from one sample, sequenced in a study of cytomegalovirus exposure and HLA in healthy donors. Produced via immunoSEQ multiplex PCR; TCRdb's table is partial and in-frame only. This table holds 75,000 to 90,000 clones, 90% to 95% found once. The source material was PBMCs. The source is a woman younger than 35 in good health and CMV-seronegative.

CDR3 amino acids: CASSRSGAQETQYF. The CDR3 nucleotides are TGTGCCAGCAGCCGGAGCGGGGCCCAAGAGACCCAGTACTTC. V usage is TRBV4-2 and J usage is TRBJ2-5; 7 nucleotides align to TRBD2. Per germline, CDR1 LGHNA and CDR2 YNFKEQ. V was clipped by 4 bases and J by 1 base; unmatched bases: 3. CDR3 length: 14 residues.

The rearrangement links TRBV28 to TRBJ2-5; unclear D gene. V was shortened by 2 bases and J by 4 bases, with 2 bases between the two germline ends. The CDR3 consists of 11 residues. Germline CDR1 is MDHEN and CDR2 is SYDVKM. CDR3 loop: CASSLLETQYF. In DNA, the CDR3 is TGTGCCAGCAGTTTACTAGAGACCCAGTACTTC.

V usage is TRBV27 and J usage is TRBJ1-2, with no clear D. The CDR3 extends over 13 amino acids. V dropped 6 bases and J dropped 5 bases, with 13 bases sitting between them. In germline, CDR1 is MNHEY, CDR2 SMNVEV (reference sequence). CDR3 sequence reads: CASSEPTGYGYTF. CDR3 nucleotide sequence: TGTGCCAGCAGCGAGCCCACGGGGTATGGCTACACCTTC.

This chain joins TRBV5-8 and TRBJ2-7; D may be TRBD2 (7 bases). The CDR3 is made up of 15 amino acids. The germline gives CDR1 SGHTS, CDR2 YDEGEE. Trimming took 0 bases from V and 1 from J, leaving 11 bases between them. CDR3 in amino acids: CASSLGGGLSYEQYF. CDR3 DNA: TGTGCCAGCAGCTTGGGCGGGGGCCTATCCTACGAGCAGTACTTC.

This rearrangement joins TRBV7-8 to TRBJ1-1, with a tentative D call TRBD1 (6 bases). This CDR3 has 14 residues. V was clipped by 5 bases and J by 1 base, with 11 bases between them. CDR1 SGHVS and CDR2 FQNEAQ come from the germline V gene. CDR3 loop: CASSPSTGNTEAFF. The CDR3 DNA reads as TGTGCCAGCAGCCCGTCGACAGGGAACACTGAAGCTTTCTTT.

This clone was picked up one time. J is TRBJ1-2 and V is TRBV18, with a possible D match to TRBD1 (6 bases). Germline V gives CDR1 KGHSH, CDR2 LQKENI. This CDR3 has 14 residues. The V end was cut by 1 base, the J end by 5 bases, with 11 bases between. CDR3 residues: CASSPRRGGYGYTF. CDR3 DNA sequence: TGTGCCAGCTCACCACGCAGGGGTGGATATGGCTACACCTTC.

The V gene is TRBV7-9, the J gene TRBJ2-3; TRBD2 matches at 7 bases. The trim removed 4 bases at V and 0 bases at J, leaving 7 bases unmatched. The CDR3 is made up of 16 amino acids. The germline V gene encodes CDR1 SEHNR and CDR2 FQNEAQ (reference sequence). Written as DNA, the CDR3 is TGTGCCAGCAGCTCCAGCCTAGCGGTGAGCACAGATACGCAGTATTTT. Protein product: CASSSSLAVSTDTQYF.

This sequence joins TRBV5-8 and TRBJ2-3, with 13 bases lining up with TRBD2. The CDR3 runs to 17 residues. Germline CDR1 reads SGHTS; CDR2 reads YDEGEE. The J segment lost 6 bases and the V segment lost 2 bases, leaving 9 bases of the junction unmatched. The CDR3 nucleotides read TGTGCCAGCAGCTTCCAACGACTAGCGGGGGGCCAGGATACGCAGTATTTT. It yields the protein CASSFQRLAGGQDTQYF.

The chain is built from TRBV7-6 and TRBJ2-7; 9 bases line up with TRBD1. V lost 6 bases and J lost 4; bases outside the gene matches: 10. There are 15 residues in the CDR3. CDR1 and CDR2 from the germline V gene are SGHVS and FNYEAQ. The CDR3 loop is CASSAPGQGTYEQYF. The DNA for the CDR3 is TGTGCCAGCAGTGCACCGGGACAGGGTACTTACGAGCAGTACTTC. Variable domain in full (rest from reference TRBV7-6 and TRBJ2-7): GAGVSQSPRYKVTKRGQDVALRCDPISGHVSLYWYRQALGQGPEFLTYFNYEAQQDKSGLPNDRFSAERPEGSISTLTIQRTEQRDSAMYRCASSAPGQGTYEQYFGPGTRLTVT.

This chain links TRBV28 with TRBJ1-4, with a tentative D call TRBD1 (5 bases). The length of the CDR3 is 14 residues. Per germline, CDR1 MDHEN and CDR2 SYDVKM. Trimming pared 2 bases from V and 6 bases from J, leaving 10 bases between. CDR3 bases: TGTGCCAGCAGTTTAGGAGGGACGGATGAAAAACTGTTTTTT. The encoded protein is CASSLGGTDEKLFF.

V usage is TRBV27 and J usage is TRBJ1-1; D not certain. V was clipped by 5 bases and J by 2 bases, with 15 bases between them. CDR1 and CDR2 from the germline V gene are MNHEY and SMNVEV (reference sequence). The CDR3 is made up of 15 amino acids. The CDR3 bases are TGTGCCAGCAGTCTTTCTGTACTCTCTAACACTGAAGCTTTCTTT. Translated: CASSLSVLSNTEAFF.

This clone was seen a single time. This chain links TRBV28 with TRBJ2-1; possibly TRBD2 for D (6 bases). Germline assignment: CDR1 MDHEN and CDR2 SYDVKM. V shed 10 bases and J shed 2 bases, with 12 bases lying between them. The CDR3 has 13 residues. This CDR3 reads CATRWRAYNEQFF. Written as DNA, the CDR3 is TGTGCCACCAGGTGGAGGGCCTACAATGAGCAGTTCTTC.

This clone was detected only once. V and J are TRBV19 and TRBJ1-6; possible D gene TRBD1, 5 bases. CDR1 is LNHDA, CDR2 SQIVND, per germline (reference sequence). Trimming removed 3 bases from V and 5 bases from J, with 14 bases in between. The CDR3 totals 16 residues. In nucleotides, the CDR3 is TGTGCCAGTAGTATGGCAGGGTTGGTCAATAATTCACCCCTCCACTTT. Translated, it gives CASSMAGLVNNSPLHF.

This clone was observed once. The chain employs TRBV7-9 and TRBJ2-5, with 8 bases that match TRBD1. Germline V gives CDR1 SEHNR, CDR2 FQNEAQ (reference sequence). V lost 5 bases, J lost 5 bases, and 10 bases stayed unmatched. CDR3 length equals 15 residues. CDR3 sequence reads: CASSHPGQGAETQYF. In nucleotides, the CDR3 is TGTGCCAGCAGCCATCCCGGACAGGGAGCGGAGACCCAGTACTTC. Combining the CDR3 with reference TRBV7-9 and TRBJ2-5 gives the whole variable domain DTGVSQNPRHKITKRGQNVTFRCDPISEHNRLYWYRQTLGQGPEFLTYFQNEAQLEKSRLLSDRFSAERPKGSFSTLEIQRTEQGDSAMYLCASSHPGQGAETQYFGPGTRLLVL.

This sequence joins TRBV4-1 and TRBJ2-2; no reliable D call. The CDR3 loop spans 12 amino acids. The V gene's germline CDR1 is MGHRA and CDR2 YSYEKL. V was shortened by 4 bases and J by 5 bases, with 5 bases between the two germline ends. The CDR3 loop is CASSPQTGELFF. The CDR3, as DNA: TGCGCCAGCAGCCCCCAGACCGGGGAGCTGTTTTTT.